One T cell receptor (beta chain) is described in this entry. The clone's antigen remains unknown. Per-base quality was not reported, and no clone a single base away is much larger than it. Roughly ten control placentae without villitis were matched to the villitis of unknown etiology cases on the basis of gestational age at delivery. Placentae were collected after delivery and examined grossly and histologically before archival tissue was selected. Five 10-micron scrolls were cut from each FFPE block, and DNA was then isolated using the AllPrep DNA/RNA FFPE Tissue kit. DNA concentration and purity were checked by NanoDrop, and RNA quality was assessed on a Bioanalyzer. This sample was included in a study of T cells in placental villitis. Background on the whole study: Two of the control placentae were from preterm deliveries, but examination found no significant pathology in either one. To test an allograft-versus-infection hypothesis, the study compared placental TCR-beta repertoires across three groups: villitis of unknown etiology, unaffected controls matched for gestational age, and infectious villitis. Overall study results and their limits: Bulk tissue sequencing could not distinguish helper, regulatory or cytotoxic T cells, nor maternal versus fetal T cells, and excluded gamma-delta receptors. Higher CMV-specific clone frequencies were found in infectious CMV cases than in villitis of unknown etiology (around 0.011 vs 0.00091), and no difference in CMV-specific clone frequencies was seen between villitis of unknown etiology and controls. Small amounts of decidua were contained in the paraffin blocks, so some of the captured T cells, especially in controls, may have been decidual rather than villous infiltrates. Villitis of unknown etiology placentae showed higher clonality than controls (median approximately 0.052 versus 0.0054, p=0.0025), indicating clonal expansion.

At the junction V is shortened by 3 bases and J by 4 bases; bases outside the gene matches: 8. Including the terminal cysteine and phenylalanine, the CDR3 comprises 15 residues. The kept DNA is CDR3 alone, 45 bases in frame from the first base. From the germline V gene, CDR1 is MRHNA and CDR2 is SNTAGT. Amplification of TCR-beta CDR3 regions from genomic DNA was performed with the immunoSEQ v4 bias-controlled multiplex PCR assay, which was run blinded to group allocation. To estimate the quantities of nucleated cells and T cells in each sample, reference gene primers were included together with the TCR-beta primers. Sequencing of the libraries was performed on an Illumina MiSeq with a 100-cycle paired-end protocol. As for the original processing: In the immunoSEQ Analyzer software, diversity and richness were calculated, with richness measured by iChao1 and clonality based on Pielou evenness and Shannon diversity on a 0-1 scale where a higher value means less diversity. CDR3 amino acid sequences together with their V/J genes were searched in VDJdb for CMV, EBV and influenza A specificities using confidence 3 and substitution 2. The Morisita-Horn index was used to assess how much TCR-beta amino acid clonotypes overlapped between the villitis of unknown etiology, infectious villitis and control repertoires. TCRdb mirrors the immuneACCESS table, restricted to in-frame sequences. Some clones are absent from its copies; in checked studies, under half trace to an unresolved V gene, and the reason for the others is unknown. The V and J calls and the clone size are those of that table, but D and trimming were determined from the DNA. In all, the sample holds 200 to 250 clones, and 97% of those were seen once. The ten largest account for 7% to 8% of the sample.

The receptor's source is a human donor in good health; the placental T cells may come from both mother and fetus. Material for sequencing was placental tissue containing maternal and fetal cells. Here the chain combines TRBV6-4 and TRBJ2-5; 7 nucleotides in the junction match TRBD1. In nucleotides, the sequence is TGTGCCAGCAGTGAGCGTCGGGACAGAGGAGAGACCCAGTACTTC. The encoded protein is CASSERRDRGETQYF.